This TCR beta chain was documented in a study of early T cells in non-severe SARS-CoV-2 infection (dated by TCRdb to 2020 to 2023). Context from the whole study: Because TCR sequencing relied on bulk RNA taken from unsorted whole blood, pairing of alpha and beta chains was not possible. Points the paper makes about the study in general: VDJdb matching was skewed toward anti-spike CD8 responses, so virus-specific expansions were likely underestimated and private and CD4 specificities were missed.

As encoded in the germline V gene (reference sequence), CDR1 is DFQATT while CDR2 is SNEGSKA. Including cysteine and phenylalanine, the CDR3 has 17 amino acids. Kept here is only the CDR3 DNA, which spans 51 bases and is read in frame from base 1. From V the trimming removes 2 bases and from J it removes 6 bases, while the gene matches leave 8 bases of the junction unaccounted for. Set within a cohort of healthcare workers in London, UK, this nested case-control study involved weekly PCR testing of nasopharyngeal swabs along with blood sampling. Healthcare workers were recruited during the week of the UK lockdown, between 23 and 31 March 2020, and followed weekly for up to about 16 weeks. Only a few counts were recorded for this clonotype. Its antigen has not been determined. Base qualities are missing; no much larger clone stands one base away. Libraries were constructed by 5' RACE. For sequencing, a NextSeq 500 was employed. Unique molecular identifiers were attached to individual cDNA molecules in the TCR library protocol so that sequencing error and PCR bias could be corrected. Sequencing covered both TCR alpha and beta chains, and within each sample the abundances of alpha and beta sequences were tightly co-correlated. The source study handled its data this way. V gene, J gene and CDR3 annotation of TCR sequences was performed with Decombinator V4. TCRs were defined as expanded if a significant change between any two time points was detected under a Poisson model with p below 0.0001. TCR abundances were normalised to the total number of TCRs sequenced per sample and expressed as counts per million. TRAV1-2 paired with TRAJ12, TRAJ20 or TRAJ33 defined MAIT TCRs, while TRAV10 paired with TRAJ18 defined iNKT TCRs. VDJdb, accessed 1 November 2021, was searched for CMV, EBV and SARS-CoV-2 annotated TCRs, with TCRs annotated for multiple antigens excluded. TCRdb took the public reads, trimmed them with fastp at Q25, ran MiXCR for clone calling and kept in-frame beta chains. Under each unique CDR3 protein, matching rows form one entry showing the most common genes and DNA. The V and J calls were determined by TCRdb, not by the authors. This sample has roughly 68,000 distinct CDR3 sequences in its table, and over 4% of those were observed once. The ten largest clonotypes hold under 6.5% of the sample.

The receptor was isolated from an adult who was a healthcare worker with PCR-confirmed SARS-CoV-2 infection or an uninfected control (not recorded which). The rearranged segments are TRBV20-1 and TRBJ1-6; TRBD1 agrees with 12 junctional bases. The sample was whole blood. CDR3 region: CSARSGTGGFANSPLHF. The DNA sequence is TGCAGTGCTAGATCCGGGACAGGGGGCTTCGCTAATTCACCCCTCCACTTT.